A single sample is the source of the 30 T cell receptor beta chains below, sequenced in a study of metastatic and nonmetastatic thyroid tumors. TCRdb redid the clone calls on the PCR reads using MiXCR. The profile covers under 25,000 clones, with 27% appearing a single time and approximately 6.3% taken by the ten largest. There were no patients who had received any treatment before thyroid surgery. Sequencing was done on a sample of blood. Receptor source: a female donor with papillary thyroid cancer or a benign thyroid nodule (not recorded which). Some clones in this sample may be carry-over from other donors' samples.

This clone was found many times. The chain has TRBV28 and TRBJ1-2, with D unresolved. CDR1 is MDHEN, CDR2 SYDVKM, per germline. The CDR3 spans 12 residues. Trimming took off 5 bases at V and 5 bases at J, with 9 bases between the two ends. CDR3 bases: TGTGCCAGCAGTACCCCTTTATATGGCTACACCTTC. This encodes CASSTPLYGYTF.

The chain carries TRBV2 and TRBJ2-1, with TRBD2 matching 7 bases. CDR3 length equals 16 residues. In germline, CDR1 is SNHLY, CDR2 FYNNEI. V lost 3 bases and J lost 3; bases outside the gene matches: 8. The CDR3, as DNA: TGTGCCAGCAGTGACCCTAGCGGTAGAGGCTACAATGAGCAGTTCTTC. Protein sequence: CASSDPSGRGYNEQFF. Supplemented by reference TRBV2 and TRBJ2-1, the full variable domain reads EPEVTQTPSHQVTQMGQEVILRCVPISNHLYFYWYRQILGQKVEFLVSFYNNEISEKSEIFDDQFSVERPDGSNFTLKIRSTKLEDSAMYFCASSDPSGRGYNEQFFGPGTRLTVL.

This clone was seen a few times. The chain recombines TRBV6-1 with TRBJ2-3; maybe TRBD1 (7 bases). The CDR3 loop spans 16 amino acids. The V gene's germline CDR1 is MNHNS and CDR2 SASEGT. V lost 8 bases and J 1 base, leaving 19 bases between the germline ends. CDR3 DNA: TGTGCCAGCTCTCAAGGGGGCGGACTACGCACAGATACGCAGTATTTT. Amino acids: CASSQGGGLRTDTQYF.

The chain combines TRBV11-3 with TRBJ1-3; D is uncertain. Germline loops: CDR1 SGHNT, CDR2 YENEEA. The CDR3 consists of 15 residues. V shed 2 bases and J shed 3 bases, with 11 bases lying between them. Written as DNA, the CDR3 is TGTGCCAGCAGCTTATATCGGGGAGGTGGAAACACCATATATTTT. It encodes CASSLYRGGGNTIYF.

This clone was observed a few times. The CDR3 DNA reads as TGTGCCAGCAGTGAGGGTCCGAGCGTTAACTATGGCTACACCTTC. Translating gives CASSEGPSVNYGYTF. The J gene is TRBJ1-2, the V gene TRBV6-1; D ambiguous. Germline V gene lookup returns CDR1 MNHNS and CDR2 SASEGT. The CDR3 loop spans 15 amino acids. The V end was cut by 3 bases, the J end by 1 base, with 12 bases between.

The chain joins TRBV6-1 to TRBJ2-5, with a tentative D call TRBD1 (5 bases). Germline CDR1 reads MNHNS; CDR2 reads SASEGT. This CDR3 contains 12 residues. The V end was cut by 6 bases, the J end by 1 base, with 6 bases between. This CDR3 reads CASRDTQETQYF. In DNA form, the CDR3 reads TGTGCCAGCAGGGACACCCAAGAGACCCAGTACTTC.

The chain combines TRBV6-2 or TRBV6-3 with TRBJ2-7; a possible D gene is TRBD1 (6 bases). The V gene's germline CDR1 is MNHEY and CDR2 SVGEGT. This CDR3 spans 12 amino acids. V lost 6 bases to trimming and J lost 4 bases, with 10 bases between them. CDR3: CASRDQGYEQYF. DNA of the CDR3: TGTGCCAGCAGGGACCAGGGGTACGAGCAGTACTTC.

The V call is TRBV10-3, the J call TRBJ2-2; D may be TRBD2 (5 bases). The V end was cut by 3 bases, the J end by 4 bases, with 18 bases between. The V gene's germline CDR1 is ENHRY and CDR2 SYGVKD. CDR3 size: 17 residues. Here the CDR3 DNA reads TGTGCCATCAGTGATGGGCGTGGAAGGAGGAGCACCGGGGAGCTGTTTTTT. Amino acid sequence: CAISDGRGRRSTGELFF.

This clone is deemed medium-sized. This chain joins TRBV20-1 and TRBJ1-3, with D unresolved. The V gene's germline CDR1 is DFQATT and CDR2 SNEGSKA (reference sequence). V lost 0 bases and J lost 0, with 6 bases in between. The CDR3 is made up of 14 amino acids. For the CDR3, the DNA is TGCAGTGCTAGAGATAGGATCTCTGGAAACACCATATATTTT. Residues: CSARDRISGNTIYF.

By sample fraction, this clone is medium-sized. The chain couples TRBV6-1 to TRBJ1-2, with D hard to call. Germline-derived CDR1 and CDR2 are MNHNS and SASEGT. This CDR3 comprises 14 residues. Trimming removed 6 bases at V and 4 bases at J, with 15 bases between. Written as DNA, the CDR3 is TGTGCCAGCAGCCCATCTTGGGTCGGCTATGGCTACACCTTC. Protein sequence: CASSPSWVGYGYTF.

Remarks on this clone: This likely comes from a read error, as the CDR3 has no conserved phenylalanine or tryptophan at its end. The chain is built from TRBV11-2 and TRBJ2-7; D is unresolved. V was cut by 0 bases and J by 5 bases, with 20 bases left in between. There are 17 residues in the CDR3. The germline V gene has CDR1 SGHAT and CDR2 FQNNGV. The CDR3 spells CASSLDPGRLAPNEQYL. The CDR3 DNA reads as TGTGCCAGCAGCTTAGATCCTGGCAGATTGGCACCCAACGAGCAGTACCTC.

This clone showed up many times. A clone one base away is much larger, so this may be a read error. This CDR3 is also generated by other DNA sequences in the sample. The rearrangement uses TRBV15 and TRBJ2-1; 8 nucleotides agree with TRBD2. Per germline, CDR1 LNHNV and CDR2 YYDKDF (reference sequence). The CDR3 extends over 16 amino acids. Losses at the gene ends were 5 bases for V and 4 bases for J; bases not matched to a gene: 10. DNA of the CDR3: TGTGCCACCAGCGTAGCCACCAGCGGGAGTTACAATGAGCAGTTCTTC. Protein product: CATSVATSGSYNEQFF. The whole variable domain, filled in from reference TRBV15 and TRBJ2-1, reads DAMVIQNPRYQVTQFGKPVTLSCSQTLNHNVMYWYQQKSSQAPKLLFHYYDKDFNNEADTPDNFQSRRPNTSFCFLDIRSPGLGDTAMYLCATSVATSGSYNEQFFGPGTRLTVL.

The rearrangement joins TRBV20-1 to TRBJ2-5, with D uncertain. Germline V gene lookup returns CDR1 DFQATT and CDR2 SNEGSKA (reference sequence). This CDR3 is 12 amino acids long. Deletions cut 5 bases from V and 7 bases from J, with 14 bases between. CDR3 residues: CSAFDGVGTQYF. For the CDR3, the DNA is TGCAGTGCTTTCGACGGAGTCGGGACCCAGTACTTC.

There are a few counts of this clone. V and J are TRBV6-5 and TRBJ2-3; D is possibly TRBD2 (6 bases). CDR1 is MNHEY, CDR2 SVGAGI, per germline. The CDR3 contains 16 residues. Trimming removed 2 bases at V and 2 bases at J, with 14 bases between. The CDR3 DNA sequence: TGTGCCAGCAGTTACCAGCAGGCTAGCGCCACAGATACGCAGTATTTT. It encodes CASSYQQASATDTQYF.

There are many counts of this clone. This chain connects TRBV30 to TRBJ1-5; D possibly corresponds to TRBD1 (5 bases). The CDR3 runs to 15 residues. Trimming pared 4 bases from V and 0 bases from J, leaving 13 bases between. In germline, CDR1 is GTSNPN, CDR2 SVGIG (reference sequence). CDR3 in DNA: TGTGCCTGGAACCCGGGACGGTATAGCAATCAGCCCCAGCATTTT. This translates into CAWNPGRYSNQPQHF.

This clone has just a few counts. Being one base from a much bigger clone, this may be a read error. The V and J genes are TRBV5-5 and TRBJ1-1; D gene ambiguous. CDR1 and CDR2 (germline): SGHKS, YYEKEE (reference sequence). The CDR3 extends over 11 amino acids. CDR3 nucleotides: TGTGCCAGCGGCTTTCTGTTTGAAGCTTTCTTT. Its protein is CASGFLFEAFF.

This chain connects TRBV20-1 to TRBJ2-1, with D perhaps assigned TRBD1 or TRBD2 (5 bases each). V was cut by 4 bases and J by 7 bases, with 14 bases left in between. Per the germline V gene, CDR1 is DFQATT and CDR2 is SNEGSKA (reference sequence). The length of the CDR3 is 13 residues. The DNA of the CDR3 is TGCAGTGCTACCCTTGGGGGTTGGAATGAGCAGTTCTTC. Residues: CSATLGGWNEQFF.

This chain uses TRBV11-2 with TRBJ2-2; 10 bases line up with TRBD1. J gave up 0 bases and V 4 bases, and 11 bases lay outside the gene matches. Germline CDR1 is SGHAT and CDR2 is FQNNGV. The CDR3 covers 19 residues. The CDR3 DNA reads as TGTGCCAGCAGCTCGAGAGGGGACAGGGGAGGCACGAACACCGGGGAGCTGTTTTTT. Protein: CASSSRGDRGGTNTGELFF.

This clone was seen only a few times. Here the CDR3 DNA reads TGCAGTGCAAACCCGGGACAGGTAACCTCCTACGAGCAGTACTTC. This gives the protein CSANPGQVTSYEQYF. The V call is TRBV20-1, the J call TRBJ2-7; TRBD1 agrees at 8 bases. Germline CDR1 DFQATT, CDR2 SNEGSKA (reference sequence). With V trimmed by 6 bases and J by 0 bases, 10 bases remained unmatched. The CDR3 is 15 residues long.

By share, this clone ranks as medium-sized. This chain joins TRBV6-1 and TRBJ2-3; TRBD2 agrees at 7 bases. J gave up 2 bases and V 1 base, and 9 bases lay outside the gene matches. From germline, CDR1 is MNHNS and CDR2 SASEGT. There are 17 residues in the CDR3. This CDR3 is CASSEGVTSFFTDTQYF. The CDR3 nucleotides read TGTGCCAGCAGTGAAGGGGTGACTAGCTTTTTCACAGATACGCAGTATTTT.

The chain combines TRBV15 with TRBJ2-2; unclear D gene. CDR1 and CDR2 from the germline V gene are LNHNV and YYDKDF (reference sequence). The CDR3 runs 13 residues. V gave up 0 bases and J gave up 3 bases, with 2 bases separating them. CDR3 in amino acids: CATSRDYTGELFF. The CDR3 DNA is TGTGCCACCAGCAGAGACTACACCGGGGAGCTGTTTTTT. The full variable domain, with the rest looked up from reference TRBV15 and TRBJ2-2, is DAMVIQNPRYQVTQFGKPVTLSCSQTLNHNVMYWYQQKSSQAPKLLFHYYDKDFNNEADTPDNFQSRRPNTSFCFLDIRSPGLGDTAMYLCATSRDYTGELFFGEGSRLTVL.

Notes on this clone: The CDR3 does not end in the conserved phenylalanine or tryptophan, so this is likely a read error. The rearrangement links TRBV15 to TRBJ1-5; 7 bases map to TRBD1. The V segment lost 10 bases and the J segment 0 bases; nucleotides outside the gene matches: 12. This CDR3 contains 16 residues. Germline CDR1 is LNHNV and CDR2 is YYDKDF (reference sequence). CDR3 protein: CANRRGDSYSNQPQHL. The CDR3 region has the DNA TGTGCCAACAGAAGAGGGGACAGCTATAGCAATCAGCCCCAGCATCTT.

This rearrangement joins TRBV5-4 to TRBJ2-5; weak D call: TRBD2 (5 bases). In germline, CDR1 is SGHNT, CDR2 YYREEE (reference sequence). This CDR3 is 15 amino acids long. The V and J ends lost 0 bases and 1 base respectively, with 10 bases between them. CDR3 coding DNA: TGTGCCAGCAGCTTGGACGCGGGCCGCCAAGAGACCCAGTACTTC. Translating it yields CASSLDAGRQETQYF. Full variable domain (outside the CDR3, taken from reference TRBV5-4 and TRBJ2-5): ETGVTQSPTHLIKTRGQQVTLRCSSQSGHNTVSWYQQALGQGPQFIFQYYREEENGRGNFPPRFSGLQFPNYSSELNVNALELDDSALYLCASSLDAGRQETQYFGPGTRLLVL.

This clone was seen at least ten times. The V and J genes are TRBV19 and TRBJ2-1; D is unresolved. V was cut by 4 bases and J by 3 bases, with 4 bases left in between. The CDR3 has 12 residues. Germline assignment: CDR1 LNHDA and CDR2 SQIVND (reference sequence). The CDR3 loop is CASSRGYNEQFF. CDR3 nucleotides: TGTGCCAGTAGTAGGGGCTACAATGAGCAGTTCTTC. Full variable domain (outside the CDR3, taken from reference TRBV19 and TRBJ2-1): DGGITQSPKYLFRKEGQNVTLSCEQNLNHDAMYWYRQDPGQGLRLIYYSQIVNDFQKGDIAEGYSVSREKKESFPLTVTSAQKNPTAFYLCASSRGYNEQFFGPGTRLTVL.

Concerning this clone: The junction differs from germline at one of its ends, possibly a read error. The genes are TRBV7-7 and TRBJ2-7; the match to TRBD2 covers 8 bases. Germline V lookup: CDR1 SSHAT, CDR2 FNYEAQ (reference sequence). The CDR3 is 15 residues long. As DNA, the CDR3 is TGTGCTAGCAGCATCGGACTAGCTGGAGTGGACGAGCAGTACTTC. Translation: CASSIGLAGVDEQYF.

This clone was seen repeatedly, ten times or more. This sequence joins TRBV29-1 and TRBJ2-2; the D is unclear. V gave up 5 bases and J gave up 0 bases, with 10 bases separating them. The CDR3 contains 14 residues. The germline gives CDR1 SQVTM, CDR2 ANQGSEA. CDR3 sequence (DNA): TGCAGCGTTATAGGGTCAGCGAACACCGGGGAGCTGTTTTTT. It specifies CSVIGSANTGELFF.

The rearrangement joins TRBV11-2 to TRBJ2-1; TRBD2 agrees at 16 bases. The CDR3 runs to 16 residues. Per the germline V gene, CDR1 is SGHAT and CDR2 is FQNNGV. With V trimmed by 4 bases and J by 8 bases, 5 bases remained unmatched. CDR3 sequence reads: CASSSGLAGGRDEQFF. In nucleotides, the CDR3 is TGTGCCAGCAGCTCGGGACTAGCGGGAGGGCGGGATGAGCAGTTCTTC.

The gene calls are TRBV2 and TRBJ1-2; 9 bases are shared with TRBD1. CDR1 and CDR2 from the germline V gene are SNHLY and FYNNEI. The junction had 7 bases not matched to a gene; V was cut back by 9 bases and J by 5 bases. This CDR3 spans 13 amino acids. The CDR3 here is CASHTGGAYGYTF. The CDR3 nucleotides are TGTGCCAGTCATACAGGGGGCGCATATGGCTACACCTTC.

By frequency in the sample, this clone is medium-sized. The genes are TRBV6-1 and TRBJ2-7; 8 bases are shared with TRBD1. CDR1 and CDR2 (germline): MNHNS, SASEGT. Unmatched junction bases numbered 11, after V lost 6 bases and J lost 4 bases. The CDR3 extends over 15 amino acids. The DNA of the CDR3 is TGTGCCAGCAGCAGAACAGGGGGGTCTCAGTACGAGCAGTACTTC. This translates into CASSRTGGSQYEQYF.

This clone is deemed medium-sized (0.01 to 0.1%). The chain is built from TRBV10-1 and TRBJ2-2, with D possibly TRBD2 on 6 matching bases. Trimming took 6 bases from V and 4 from J, leaving 18 bases between them. The CDR3 has 16 amino acids. Germline CDR1 and CDR2: WNHNN and SYGVQD (reference sequence). The CDR3 DNA reads as TGCGCCAGCAGCCCGGGAGAGGGTCGGGGCACCGGGGAGCTGTTTTTT. Translated: CASSPGEGRGTGELFF.